These 11 T cell receptor beta chains came from one sample sequenced in a study of T-cell reconstitution after alpha-beta-depleted transplantation in children. Molecular barcoding with unique molecular identifiers was used for the TCRbeta library. TCRdb recomputed calls from the PCR reads with MiXCR, one row per CDR3 protein. This table has about 16,000 distinct CDR3 sequences, roughly 7.6% appearing once. Here the sequenced sample was PBMCs, mostly from graft donor cells, taken 60 days after TCRalphabeta/CD19-depleted stem cell transplant. These receptors came from a boy less than two years old who had a stem cell transplant for Wiskott-Aldrich syndrome, so the T cells may come from the graft donor.

The genes are TRBV20-1 and TRBJ1-5, with D uncertain. The CDR3 runs to 12 residues. Trimming took off 2 bases at V and 5 bases at J, with 7 bases between the two ends. Germline V lookup: CDR1 DFQATT, CDR2 SNEGSKA (reference sequence). CDR3 region: CSARSSDQPQHF. CDR3 coding DNA: TGCAGTGCTAGATCCTCTGATCAGCCCCAGCATTTT.

This clonotype was seen ten or more times. This chain uses TRBV5-4 with TRBJ2-3; 9 bases line up with TRBD2. The junction had 5 bases not matched to a gene; V was cut back by 6 bases and J by 3 bases. In germline, CDR1 is SGHNT, CDR2 YYREEE (reference sequence). This CDR3 is 14 amino acids long. DNA for the CDR3: TGTGCCAGCAACTTAGCGGGAGCGACAGATACGCAGTATTTT. Residues: CASNLAGATDTQYF.

This clonotype was counted at least ten times. V usage is TRBV5-4 and J usage is TRBJ2-3; D possibly corresponds to TRBD1 (6 bases). V gave up 5 bases and J gave up 0 bases, with 13 bases separating them. This CDR3 is built from 15 residues. Per the germline V gene, CDR1 is SGHNT and CDR2 is YYREEE (reference sequence). The CDR3 DNA reads TGTGCCAGCAGTCATAGACAGGATAGCACAGATACGCAGTATTTT. As protein: CASSHRQDSTDTQYF.

This clonotype was recorded at least ten times. J is TRBJ2-5 and V is TRBV5-1, with TRBD1 identical over 7 bases. The CDR3 covers 13 residues. CDR1 is SGHRS and CDR2 is YFSETQ in the germline V gene. After removal of 4 bases from V and 3 bases from J, the junction contained 3 bases not matched to a gene. In nucleotides, the CDR3 is TGCGCCAGCAGCGACGGGACAGAAGAGACCCAGTACTTC. This translates into CASSDGTEETQYF.

The sample holds many counts of this clonotype. The J gene is TRBJ1-1, the V gene TRBV29-1, with 9 positions matching TRBD1. This CDR3 is built from 13 residues. Losses at the gene ends were 6 bases for V and 7 bases for J; bases not matched to a gene: 9. CDR1 SQVTM and CDR2 ANQGSEA come from the germline V gene. The CDR3: CSVHGTGHSEAFF. CDR3 sequence (DNA): TGCAGCGTCCATGGGACAGGGCATAGTGAAGCTTTCTTT.

This clonotype was detected only a few times. V usage is TRBV12-3 or TRBV12-4 and J usage is TRBJ2-3; 8 bases map to TRBD1. J was trimmed by 3 bases and V by 5 bases; bases with no gene match: 10. The CDR3 sequence is 16 residues long. CDR3 residues: CASSIRTGMGTDTQYF. CDR3 nucleotide sequence: TGTGCCAGCAGTATTAGGACAGGGATGGGGACAGATACGCAGTATTTT.

This clonotype has at least ten counts. The chain has TRBV28 and TRBJ2-7, with D tentatively TRBD2 (5 bases). Trimming removed 6 bases at V and 1 base at J, with 10 bases between. The CDR3 has 13 residues. CDR1 and CDR2 from the germline V gene are MDHEN and SYDVKM. DNA for the CDR3: TGTGCCAGCAGGACTACAGATTCCTACGAGCAGTACTTC. Protein: CASRTTDSYEQYF.

This chain joins TRBV6-1 and TRBJ1-3; perhaps TRBD1 as D (6 bases). Trimming removed 6 bases from V and 4 bases from J, with 13 bases in between. Germline CDR1 and CDR2: MNHNS and SASEGT. This CDR3 has 14 residues. DNA for the CDR3: TGTGCCAGCAGAAGCGCAGGGGTAGGAAACACCATATATTTT. This sequence encodes CASRSAGVGNTIYF.

Judged by abundance, this clonotype is medium-sized. The chain is built from TRBV5-5 and TRBJ2-1, with no clear D. The germline CDR1 and CDR2 sequences are SGHKS and YYEKEE (reference sequence). CDR3 length equals 14 residues. Trimming took off 1 base at V and 2 bases at J, with 7 bases between the two ends. This CDR3 is CASSLTMTYNEQFF. For the CDR3, the DNA is TGTGCCAGCAGCTTGACAATGACCTACAATGAGCAGTTCTTC.

This clonotype was recorded at least ten times. The rearrangement links TRBV20-1 to TRBJ2-3; 11 bases align to TRBD2. CDR3 length equals 15 residues. Losses at the gene ends were 3 bases for V and 0 bases for J; bases not matched to a gene: 2. CDR1 and CDR2 (germline): DFQATT, SNEGSKA (reference sequence). CDR3 nucleotide sequence: TGCAGTGCTAGGACTAGCGGGACTAGCACAGATACGCAGTATTTT. It translates to CSARTSGTSTDTQYF.

This clonotype appeared a few times. The chain employs TRBV5-1 and TRBJ2-3; 10 nucleotides line up with TRBD1. Germline V gene sequence: CDR1 SGHRS, CDR2 YFSETQ. V lost 4 bases and J lost 6; bases outside the gene matches: 5. The CDR3 loop spans 14 amino acids. The CDR3 nucleotides read TGCGCCAGCAGCGTCGGGACAGGGGACGATACGCAGTATTTT. Translation gives CASSVGTGDDTQYF.